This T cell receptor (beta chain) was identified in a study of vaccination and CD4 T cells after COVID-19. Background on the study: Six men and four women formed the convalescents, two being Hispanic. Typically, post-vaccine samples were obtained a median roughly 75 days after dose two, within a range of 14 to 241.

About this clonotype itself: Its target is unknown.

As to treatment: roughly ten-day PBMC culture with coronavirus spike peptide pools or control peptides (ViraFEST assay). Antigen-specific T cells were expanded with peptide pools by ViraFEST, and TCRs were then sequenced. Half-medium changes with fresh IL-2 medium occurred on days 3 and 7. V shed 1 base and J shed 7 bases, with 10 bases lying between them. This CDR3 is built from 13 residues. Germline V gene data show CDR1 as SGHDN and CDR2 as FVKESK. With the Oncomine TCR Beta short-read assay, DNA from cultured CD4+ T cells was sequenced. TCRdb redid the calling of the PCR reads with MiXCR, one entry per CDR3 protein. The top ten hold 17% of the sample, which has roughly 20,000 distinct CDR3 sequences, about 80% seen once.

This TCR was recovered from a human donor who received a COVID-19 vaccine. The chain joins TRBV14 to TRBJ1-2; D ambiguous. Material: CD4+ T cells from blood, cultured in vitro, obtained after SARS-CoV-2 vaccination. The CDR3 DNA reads TGTGCCAGCAGCCAAGGGACTCGTGGTGGCTACACCTTC. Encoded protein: CASSQGTRGGYTF. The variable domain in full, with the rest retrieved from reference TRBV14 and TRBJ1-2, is EAGVTQFPSHSVIEKGQTVTLRCDPISGHDNLYWYRRVMGKEIKFLLHFVKESKQDESGMPNNRFLAERTGGTYSTLKVQPAELEDSGVYFCASSQGTRGGYTFGSGTRLTVV.